The 9 T cell receptor beta chains below come from one sample, sequenced in a study of cytomegalovirus exposure and HLA in healthy donors. Researchers ran the PCR with 60 Vbeta and 13 Jbeta primers. Profiling relied on immunoSEQ multiplex PCR, and the TCRdb table lists in-frame clones only, not all of them. The listing contains 40,000 or so clones. The sequenced material came from PBMCs. The receptor source for this set is a male donor in good health and CMV-seronegative.

The chain links TRBV11-2 to TRBJ2-7, with 12 nucleotides matching TRBD2. Germline CDR1 and CDR2: SGHAT and FQNNGV. CDR3 size: 18 residues. V trimming: 1 base; J trimming: 2 bases; junction bases outside the gene matches: 9. In nucleotides, the CDR3 is TGTGCCAGCAGCTTAGGACTAGCGGGAGTGCCCCTTACCTACGAGCAGTACTTC. It is translated as CASSLGLAGVPLTYEQYF.

The chain employs TRBV5-5 and TRBJ2-1; no reliable D call. CDR1 and CDR2 from the germline V gene are SGHKS and YYEKEE (reference sequence). The CDR3 runs 11 residues. V dropped 8 bases and J dropped 10 bases, with 13 bases sitting between them. The CDR3 region is CASSLLYEQFF. The CDR3 coding sequence is TGTGCCAGTTCCTTACTGTACGAGCAGTTCTTC.

The J gene is TRBJ1-5, the V gene TRBV6-1; D unresolved. The length of the CDR3 is 13 residues. In germline, CDR1 is MNHNS, CDR2 SASEGT. V lost 4 bases to trimming and J lost 6 bases, with 10 bases between them. CDR3 coding DNA: TGTGCCAGCAGTGCGGGTAGTTCTCAGCCCCAGCATTTT. Protein sequence: CASSAGSSQPQHF.

CDR3 residues: CASARTLAGNTIYF. In DNA form, the CDR3 reads TGTGCCAGCGCACGAACTTTGGCTGGAAACACCATATATTTT. The chain couples TRBV6-5 to TRBJ1-3, with D unresolved. The germline gives CDR1 MNHEY, CDR2 SVGAGI. The germline V and J ends were trimmed by 8 bases and 2 bases, with 13 bases remaining between them. CDR3 size: 14 residues.

The chain uses TRBV29-1 and TRBJ1-2, with 10 nucleotides matching TRBD1. CDR3 length: 17 amino acids. Germline V gene lookup returns CDR1 SQVTM and CDR2 ANQGSEA. V lost 1 base, J lost 4 bases, and 12 bases stayed unmatched. The CDR3 DNA reads as TGCAGCGTTGAAGGGGAAACGGGACAGGGGTCGGGCTATGGCTACACCTTC. It is translated as CSVEGETGQGSGYGYTF.

The chain recombines TRBV2 with TRBJ1-1; 8 bases fit TRBD1. The J segment lost 0 bases and the V segment lost 8 bases, leaving 2 bases of the junction unmatched. The length of the CDR3 is 13 residues. Germline V lookup: CDR1 SNHLY, CDR2 FYNNEI. Here the CDR3 DNA reads TGTGCCAGCCGACAGGGGATGAACACTGAAGCTTTCTTT. Encoded protein: CASRQGMNTEAFF.

The genes are TRBV30 and TRBJ1-5, with D possibly being TRBD1 (5 bases). Per germline, CDR1 GTSNPN and CDR2 SVGIG (reference sequence). The V and J ends lost 1 base and 7 bases respectively, with 8 bases between them. This CDR3 has 12 residues. The CDR3 here is CAWSGGGQPQHF. CDR3 bases: TGTGCCTGGAGTGGGGGGGGACAGCCCCAGCATTTT. Using reference TRBV30 and TRBJ1-5 for the parts outside the CDR3, the full variable domain is SQTIHQWPATLVQPVGSPLSLECTVEGTSNPNLYWYRQAAGRGLQLLFYSVGIGQISSEVPQNLSASRPQDRQFILSSKKLLLSDSGFYLCAWSGGGQPQHFGDGTRLSIL.

The rearrangement uses TRBV18 and TRBJ2-1; 9 nucleotides line up with TRBD2. V lost 4 bases, J lost 4 bases, and 5 bases stayed unmatched. Germline V gene data show CDR1 as KGHSH and CDR2 as LQKENI. This CDR3 has 15 amino acids. The CDR3 protein is CASSLRTSAYNEQFF. CDR3 nucleotides: TGTGCCAGCTCACTTCGGACTAGCGCTTACAATGAGCAGTTCTTC.

This chain connects TRBV4-1 to TRBJ2-3, with a weak D call TRBD2 (6 bases). Trimming cost V 3 bases and J 6 bases, with 10 bases left between them. The CDR3 extends over 13 amino acids. Germline V gives CDR1 MGHRA, CDR2 YSYEKL. The CDR3: CASSQPRGDTQYF. The CDR3 DNA follows: TGCGCCAGCAGCCAGCCACGGGGGGATACGCAGTATTTT.